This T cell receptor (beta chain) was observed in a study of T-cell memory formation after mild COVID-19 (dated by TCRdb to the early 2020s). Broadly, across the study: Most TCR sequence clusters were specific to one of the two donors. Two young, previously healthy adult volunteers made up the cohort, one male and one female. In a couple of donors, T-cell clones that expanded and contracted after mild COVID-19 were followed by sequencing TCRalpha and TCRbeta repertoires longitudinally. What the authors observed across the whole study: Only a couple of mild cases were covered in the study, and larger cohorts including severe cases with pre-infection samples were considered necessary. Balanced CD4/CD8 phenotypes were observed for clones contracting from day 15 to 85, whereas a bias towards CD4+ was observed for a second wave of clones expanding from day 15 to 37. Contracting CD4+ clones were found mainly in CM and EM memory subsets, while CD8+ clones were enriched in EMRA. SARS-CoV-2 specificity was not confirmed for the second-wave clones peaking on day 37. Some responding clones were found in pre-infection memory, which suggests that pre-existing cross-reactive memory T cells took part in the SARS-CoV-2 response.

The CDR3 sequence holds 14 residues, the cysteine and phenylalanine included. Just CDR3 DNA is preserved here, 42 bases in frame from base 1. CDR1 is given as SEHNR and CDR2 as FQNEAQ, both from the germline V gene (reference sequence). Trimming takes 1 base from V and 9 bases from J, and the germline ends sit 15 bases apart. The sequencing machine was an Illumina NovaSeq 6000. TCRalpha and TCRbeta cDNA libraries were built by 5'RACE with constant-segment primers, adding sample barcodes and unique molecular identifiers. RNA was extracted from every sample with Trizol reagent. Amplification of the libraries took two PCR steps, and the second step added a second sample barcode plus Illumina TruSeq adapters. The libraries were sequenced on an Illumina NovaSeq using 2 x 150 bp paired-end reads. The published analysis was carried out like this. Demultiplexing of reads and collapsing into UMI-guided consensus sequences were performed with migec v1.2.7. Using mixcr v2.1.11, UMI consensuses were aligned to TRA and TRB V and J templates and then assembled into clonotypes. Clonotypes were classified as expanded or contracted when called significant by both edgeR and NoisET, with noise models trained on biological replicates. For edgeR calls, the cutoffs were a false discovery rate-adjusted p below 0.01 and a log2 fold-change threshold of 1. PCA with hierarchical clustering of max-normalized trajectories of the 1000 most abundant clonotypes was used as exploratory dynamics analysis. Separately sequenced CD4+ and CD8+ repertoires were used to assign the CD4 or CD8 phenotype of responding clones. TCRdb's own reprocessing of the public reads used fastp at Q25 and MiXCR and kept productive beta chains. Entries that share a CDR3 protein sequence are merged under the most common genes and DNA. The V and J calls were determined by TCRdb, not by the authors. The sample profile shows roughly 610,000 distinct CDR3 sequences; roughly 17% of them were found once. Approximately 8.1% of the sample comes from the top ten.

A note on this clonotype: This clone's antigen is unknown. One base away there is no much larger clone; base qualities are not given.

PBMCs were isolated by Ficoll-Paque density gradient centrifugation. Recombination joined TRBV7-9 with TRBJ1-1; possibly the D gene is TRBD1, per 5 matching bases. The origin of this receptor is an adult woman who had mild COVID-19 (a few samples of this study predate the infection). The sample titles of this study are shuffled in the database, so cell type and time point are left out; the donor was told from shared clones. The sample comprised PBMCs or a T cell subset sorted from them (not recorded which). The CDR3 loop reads CASSLGGALFQAFF. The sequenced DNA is TGTGCCAGCAGCTTAGGAGGGGCCCTCTTTCAAGCTTTCTTT.